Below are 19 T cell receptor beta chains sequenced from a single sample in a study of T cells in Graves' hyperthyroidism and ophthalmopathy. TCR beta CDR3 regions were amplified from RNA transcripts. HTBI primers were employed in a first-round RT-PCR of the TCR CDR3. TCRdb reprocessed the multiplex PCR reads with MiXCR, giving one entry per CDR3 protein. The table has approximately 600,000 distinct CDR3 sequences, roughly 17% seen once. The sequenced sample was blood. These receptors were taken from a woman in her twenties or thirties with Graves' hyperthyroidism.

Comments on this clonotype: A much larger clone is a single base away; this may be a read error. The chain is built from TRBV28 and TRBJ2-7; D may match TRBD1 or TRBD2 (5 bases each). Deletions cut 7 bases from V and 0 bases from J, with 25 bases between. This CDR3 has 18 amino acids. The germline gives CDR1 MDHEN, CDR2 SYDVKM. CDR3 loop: CASNSRRDASRRSYEQYF. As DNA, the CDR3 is TGTGCCAGCAATTCCCGCCGGGACGCTTCCAGACGCTCCTACGAGCAGTACTTC.

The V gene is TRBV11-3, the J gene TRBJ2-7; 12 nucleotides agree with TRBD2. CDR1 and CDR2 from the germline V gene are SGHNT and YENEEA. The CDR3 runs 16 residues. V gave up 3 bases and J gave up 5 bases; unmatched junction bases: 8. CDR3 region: CASSFSTSGRPDEQYF. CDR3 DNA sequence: TGTGCCAGCAGCTTCTCGACTAGCGGGAGACCCGACGAGCAGTACTTC.

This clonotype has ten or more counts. DNA for the CDR3: TGCAGTGCTCCCCCGGGGTACGGGCGAGAGCAGTACTTC. Protein: CSAPPGYGREQYF. This rearrangement joins TRBV20-1 to TRBJ2-7, with a possible D match to TRBD2 (5 bases). Germline assignment: CDR1 DFQATT and CDR2 SNEGSKA (reference sequence). V lost 5 bases, J lost 7 bases, and 18 bases lay in between. The CDR3 loop spans 13 amino acids.

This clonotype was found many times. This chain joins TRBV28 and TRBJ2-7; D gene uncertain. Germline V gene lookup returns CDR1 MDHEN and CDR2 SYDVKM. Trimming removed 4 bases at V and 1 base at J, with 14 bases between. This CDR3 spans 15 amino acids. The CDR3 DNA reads TGTGCCAGCAGTTACGTGGAAGCGAGATCCTACGAGCAGTACTTC. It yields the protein CASSYVEARSYEQYF. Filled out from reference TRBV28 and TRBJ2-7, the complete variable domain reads DVKVTQSSRYLVKRTGEKVFLECVQDMDHENMFWYRQDPGLGLRLIYFSYDVKMKEKGDIPEGYSVSREKKERFSLILESASTNQTSMYLCASSYVEARSYEQYFGPGTRLTVT.

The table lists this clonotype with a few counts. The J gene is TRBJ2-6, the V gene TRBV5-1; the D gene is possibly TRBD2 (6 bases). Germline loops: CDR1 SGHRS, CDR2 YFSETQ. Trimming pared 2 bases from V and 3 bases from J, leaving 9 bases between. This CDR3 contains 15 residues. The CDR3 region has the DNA TGCGCCAGCAGCTTCGGAGGGCATGGGGCCAACGTCCTGACTTTC. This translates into CASSFGGHGANVLTF.

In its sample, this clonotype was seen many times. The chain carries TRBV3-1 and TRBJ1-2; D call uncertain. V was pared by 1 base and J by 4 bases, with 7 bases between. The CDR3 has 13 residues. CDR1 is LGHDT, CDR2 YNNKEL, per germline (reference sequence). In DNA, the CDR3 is TGTGCCAGCAGCCAAGGGATTGGCTATGGCTACACCTTC. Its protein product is CASSQGIGYGYTF.

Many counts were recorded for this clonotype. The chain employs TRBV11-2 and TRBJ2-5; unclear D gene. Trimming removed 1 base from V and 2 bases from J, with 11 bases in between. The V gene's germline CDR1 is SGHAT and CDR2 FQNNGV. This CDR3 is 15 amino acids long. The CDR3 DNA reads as TGTGCCAGCAGCTTAGGTCCCGGCCCACAAGAGACCCAGTACTTC. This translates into CASSLGPGPQETQYF. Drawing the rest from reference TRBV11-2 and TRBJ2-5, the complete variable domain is EAGVAQSPRYKIIEKRQSVAFWCNPISGHATLYWYQQILGQGPKLLIQFQNNGVVDDSQLPKDRFSAERLKGVDSTLKIQPAKLEDSAVYLCASSLGPGPQETQYFGPGTRLLVL.

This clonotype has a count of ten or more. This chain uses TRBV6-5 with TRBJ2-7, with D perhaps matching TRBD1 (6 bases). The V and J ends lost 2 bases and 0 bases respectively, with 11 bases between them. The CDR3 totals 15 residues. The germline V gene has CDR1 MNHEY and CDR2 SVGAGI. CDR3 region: CASSYDRTRSYEQYF. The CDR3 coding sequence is TGTGCCAGCAGTTACGACAGGACCCGCTCCTACGAGCAGTACTTC.

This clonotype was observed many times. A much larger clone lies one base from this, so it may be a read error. The CDR3 bases are TGTGCCAGCAGTACGGGGCTCTATGGCTACACCTTC. Translated: CASSTGLYGYTF. The chain uses TRBV12-3 or TRBV12-4 and TRBJ1-2; maybe TRBD1 (5 bases). The CDR3 spans 12 residues. Trimming left V 5 bases short and J 4 bases short, with 8 bases between.

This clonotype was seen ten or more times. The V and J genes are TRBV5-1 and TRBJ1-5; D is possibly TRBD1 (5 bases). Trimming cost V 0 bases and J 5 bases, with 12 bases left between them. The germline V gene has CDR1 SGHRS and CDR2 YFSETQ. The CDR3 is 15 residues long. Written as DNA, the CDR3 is TGCGCCAGCAGCTTGGGGGCAGGGCGAGATCAGCCCCAGCATTTT. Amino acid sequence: CASSLGAGRDQPQHF.

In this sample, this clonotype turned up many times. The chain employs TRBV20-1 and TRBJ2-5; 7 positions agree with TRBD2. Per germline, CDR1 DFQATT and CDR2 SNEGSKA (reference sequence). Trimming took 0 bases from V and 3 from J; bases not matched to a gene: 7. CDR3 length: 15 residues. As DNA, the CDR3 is TGCAGTGCTAGAGATCGAAGCGGGATAAAAGAGACCCAGTACTTC. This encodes CSARDRSGIKETQYF.

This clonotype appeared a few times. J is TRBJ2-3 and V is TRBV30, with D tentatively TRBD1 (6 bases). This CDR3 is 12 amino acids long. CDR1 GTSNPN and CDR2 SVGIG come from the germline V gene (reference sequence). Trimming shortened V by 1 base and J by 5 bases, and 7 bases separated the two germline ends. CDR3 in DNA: TGTGCCTGGAGTGAGGGGGTAGATACGCAGTATTTT. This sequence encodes CAWSEGVDTQYF.

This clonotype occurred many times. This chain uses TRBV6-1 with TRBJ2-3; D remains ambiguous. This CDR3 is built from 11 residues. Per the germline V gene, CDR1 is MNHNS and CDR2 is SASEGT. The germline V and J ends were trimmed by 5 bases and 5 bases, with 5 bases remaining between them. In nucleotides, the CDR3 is TGTGCCAGCAGTAACGGAGATACGCAGTATTTT. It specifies CASSNGDTQYF.

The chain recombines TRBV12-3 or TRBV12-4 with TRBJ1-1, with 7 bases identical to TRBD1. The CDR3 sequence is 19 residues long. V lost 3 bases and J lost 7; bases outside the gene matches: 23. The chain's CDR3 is CASSLTGWVGAYTMGEAFF. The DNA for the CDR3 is TGTGCCAGCAGTTTGACAGGGTGGGTAGGGGCCTACACTATGGGTGAAGCTTTCTTT.

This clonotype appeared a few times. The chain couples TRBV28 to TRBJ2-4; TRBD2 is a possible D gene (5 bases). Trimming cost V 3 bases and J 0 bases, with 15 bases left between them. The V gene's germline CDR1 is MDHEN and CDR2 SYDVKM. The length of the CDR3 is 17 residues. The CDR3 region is CASSFFEEALAKNIQYF. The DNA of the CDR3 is TGTGCCAGCAGTTTTTTTGAGGAGGCCCTAGCCAAAAACATTCAGTACTTC.

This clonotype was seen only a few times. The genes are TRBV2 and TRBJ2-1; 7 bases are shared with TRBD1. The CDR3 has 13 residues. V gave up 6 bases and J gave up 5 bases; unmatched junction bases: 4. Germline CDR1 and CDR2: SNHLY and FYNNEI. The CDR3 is CASRGQQNNEQFF. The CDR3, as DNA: TGTGCCAGCAGGGGACAGCAGAACAATGAGCAGTTCTTC.

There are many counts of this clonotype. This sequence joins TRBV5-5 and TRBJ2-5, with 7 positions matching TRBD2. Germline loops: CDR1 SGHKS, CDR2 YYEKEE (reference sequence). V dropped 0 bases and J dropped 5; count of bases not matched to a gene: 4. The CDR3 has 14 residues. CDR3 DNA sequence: TGTGCCAGCAGCTTGGGGGGGGGGATGGAGACCCAGTACTTC. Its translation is CASSLGGGMETQYF.

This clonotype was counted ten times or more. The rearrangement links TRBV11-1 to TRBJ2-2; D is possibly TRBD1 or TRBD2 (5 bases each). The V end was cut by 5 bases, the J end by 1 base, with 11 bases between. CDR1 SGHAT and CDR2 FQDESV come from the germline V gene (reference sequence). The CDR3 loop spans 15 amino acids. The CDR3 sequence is CASSAWGMNTGELFF. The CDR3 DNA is TGTGCCAGCAGCGCCTGGGGGATGAACACCGGGGAGCTGTTTTTT.

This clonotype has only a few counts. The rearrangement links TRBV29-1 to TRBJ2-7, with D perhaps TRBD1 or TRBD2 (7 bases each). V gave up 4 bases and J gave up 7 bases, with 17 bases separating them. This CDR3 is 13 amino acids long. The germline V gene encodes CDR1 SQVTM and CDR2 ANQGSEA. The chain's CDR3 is CSVGRQGGIEQYF. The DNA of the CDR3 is TGCAGCGTTGGTCGCCAGGGGGGGATAGAGCAGTACTTC.